Below, 20 T cell receptor beta chains from the same sample are listed, as sequenced in a study of blood T cell repertoires in COVID-19. Sequencing was performed with immunoSEQ multiplex PCR; in TCRdb, only in-frame clones are kept and a portion is missing. The sample holds 250,000 or so clones, roughly four fifths seen once. Sequencing input: peripheral blood. These receptors all come from a woman in her 70s with acute or convalescent COVID-19.

The rearrangement uses TRBV3-1 (or the pseudogene TRBV3-2) and TRBJ1-2, with D possibly matching TRBD1 (6 bases). The CDR3 has 15 residues. Germline-derived CDR1 and CDR2 are LGHDT and YNNKEL (reference sequence). V was clipped by 0 bases and J by 0 bases, with 8 bases between them. In DNA form, the CDR3 reads TGTGCCAGCAGCCAAGATTGGGACACTAACTATGGCTACACCTTC. It encodes CASSQDWDTNYGYTF.

The V gene is TRBV5-1, the J gene TRBJ2-3; 8 bases fit TRBD1. CDR1 is SGHRS, CDR2 YFSETQ, per germline. CDR3 length equals 15 residues. The trim removed 4 bases at V and 1 base at J, leaving 5 bases unmatched. The DNA for the CDR3 is TGCGCCAGCAGCCCTGGGACAGGAGGCACAGATACGCAGTATTTT. Translating gives CASSPGTGGTDTQYF.

The gene calls are TRBV19 and TRBJ1-5, with D perhaps TRBD1 (5 bases). V was cut by 2 bases and J by 1 base, with 12 bases left in between. There are 16 residues in the CDR3. Germline V gene sequence: CDR1 LNHDA, CDR2 SQIVND (reference sequence). CDR3 DNA sequence: TGTGCCAGTAGTATAACAGGACCTAGGAGCAATCAGCCCCAGCATTTT. Protein product: CASSITGPRSNQPQHF.

This clone came up once. This chain uses TRBV4-2 with TRBJ1-6; a possible D gene is TRBD1 (5 bases). V was pared by 4 bases and J by 10 bases, with 17 bases between. Per the germline V gene, CDR1 is LGHNA and CDR2 is YNFKEQ. The CDR3 spans 15 residues. This chain's CDR3 is CASSREIGVGSPLHF. The CDR3 coding sequence is TGTGCCAGCAGCCGAGAAATAGGGGTGGGCTCACCCCTCCACTTT.

This clone showed up just a few times. The rearrangement links TRBV27 to TRBJ1-6, with D perhaps matching TRBD1 (5 bases). The germline V and J ends were trimmed by 6 bases and 5 bases, with 8 bases remaining between them. Germline V gene data show CDR1 as MNHEY and CDR2 as SMNVEV (reference sequence). The CDR3 is 13 residues long. The CDR3 DNA reads as TGTGCCAGCAGCAGACAGAATAATTCACCCCTCCACTTT. Residues: CASSRQNNSPLHF.

The chain carries TRBV4-2 and TRBJ1-6, with D unclear. Looked up from germline, CDR1 is LGHNA and CDR2 is YNFKEQ. The CDR3 is 13 residues long. The V end was cut by 1 base, the J end by 14 bases, with 12 bases between. CDR3 loop: CASSQASFGALHF. CDR3 DNA: TGTGCCAGCAGCCAAGCTAGTTTCGGGGCCCTCCACTTT.

The sample holds a few counts of this clone. The chain joins TRBV10-3 to TRBJ2-5; 11 bases map to TRBD2. V dropped 3 bases and J dropped 2; count of bases not matched to a gene: 5. CDR3 length equals 16 residues. CDR1 ENHRY and CDR2 SYGVKD come from the germline V gene. The CDR3 DNA reads as TGTGCCATCAGTGATGACCTAGCGGGGGGACAAGAGACCCAGTACTTC. It specifies CAISDDLAGGQETQYF.

The chain has TRBV28 and TRBJ1-3; tentatively, D is TRBD1 (5 bases). The CDR3 is made up of 15 amino acids. Trimming took 10 bases from V and 0 from J, leaving 16 bases between them. CDR1 MDHEN and CDR2 SYDVKM come from the germline V gene. The chain's CDR3 is CATREGSLSGNTIYF. CDR3 sequence (DNA): TGTGCCACCCGGGAGGGGAGCCTCTCTGGAAACACCATATATTTT.

The chain couples TRBV4-2 to TRBJ2-7; TRBD1 agrees at 8 bases. Germline V CDR1 and CDR2: LGHNA, YNFKEQ. The CDR3 consists of 15 residues. Trimming at V came to 3 bases and at J to 3 bases, leaving 7 bases not matched to a gene. The DNA for the CDR3 is TGTGCCAGCAGCCATCTCGGGACAGGAGTCTACGAGCAGTACTTC. Its protein is CASSHLGTGVYEQYF.

J is TRBJ1-2 and V is TRBV14; the D gene is possibly TRBD1 (6 bases). CDR3 length: 13 amino acids. The V end was cut by 1 base, the J end by 8 bases, with 11 bases between. Germline V gene sequence: CDR1 SGHDN, CDR2 FVKESK. The DNA of the CDR3 is TGTGCCAGCAGCCAAGGGGGGGGCTTGGGCTACACCTTC. Translation gives CASSQGGGLGYTF.

The chain carries TRBV6-2 or TRBV6-3 and TRBJ2-1; TRBD1 agrees at 8 bases. Looked up from germline, CDR1 is MNHEY and CDR2 is SVGEGT. J gave up 6 bases and V 3 bases, and 10 bases lay outside the gene matches. This CDR3 comprises 16 residues. In nucleotides, the CDR3 is TGTGCCAGCAGTTATCCAGACAGGGGCCTTTCCAATGAGCAGTTCTTC. This encodes CASSYPDRGLSNEQFF.

The V call is TRBV7-2, the J call TRBJ1-1, with TRBD1 matching over 7 bases. Germline V CDR1 and CDR2: SGHTA, FQGNSA. This CDR3 has 12 residues. Losses at the gene ends were 5 bases for V and 11 bases for J; bases not matched to a gene: 8. This CDR3 reads CASSPDRVGAFF. CDR3 DNA sequence: TGTGCCAGCAGCCCTGACAGGGTTGGGGCTTTCTTT. Full variable domain (missing parts from reference TRBV7-2 and TRBJ1-1): GAGVSQSPSNKVTEKGKDVELRCDPISGHTALYWYRQSLGQGLEFLIYFQGNSAPDKSGLPSDRFSAERTGGSVSTLTIQRTQQEDSAVYLCASSPDRVGAFFGQGTRLTVV.

This clone was found once. This sequence joins TRBV19 and TRBJ2-7; TRBD2 aligns across 11 bases. This CDR3 has 15 amino acids. V was clipped by 5 bases and J by 3 bases; unmatched bases: 6. Germline assignment: CDR1 LNHDA and CDR2 SQIVND (reference sequence). The CDR3 DNA reads as TGTGCCAGTAGTGTAGGGACTAGCGGTCGCTACGAGCAGTACTTC. Encoded protein: CASSVGTSGRYEQYF.

V is TRBV4-3 and J is TRBJ2-2, with D possibly TRBD2 on 5 matching bases. Trimming took off 1 base at V and 2 bases at J, with 14 bases between the two ends. The CDR3 length is 17 residues. In germline, CDR1 is LGHNA, CDR2 YSLEER. The CDR3 sequence is CASSQGGMSVNTGELFF. The CDR3, as DNA: TGCGCCAGCAGCCAAGGAGGGATGAGTGTTAACACCGGGGAGCTGTTTTTT.

The V and J genes are TRBV10-3 and TRBJ2-2; TRBD2 matches at 10 bases. Losses at the gene ends were 6 bases for V and 3 bases for J; bases not matched to a gene: 4. Per germline, CDR1 ENHRY and CDR2 SYGVKD. This CDR3 is built from 15 residues. CDR3 sequence: CAISEAGGYTGELFF. The CDR3 region has the DNA TGTGCCATCAGCGAAGCGGGGGGGTACACCGGGGAGCTGTTTTTT.

The chain joins TRBV7-2 to TRBJ2-1; no clear D gene. The ends were cut back, 5 bases at V and 4 bases at J, with 12 bases in the middle. This CDR3 spans 14 amino acids. The germline gives CDR1 SGHTA, CDR2 FQGNSA. CDR3 DNA: TGTGCCAGCAGCCGCGGTGGGTCTTACAATGAGCAGTTCTTC. Protein product: CASSRGGSYNEQFF. The whole variable domain, remainder taken from reference TRBV7-2 and TRBJ2-1, is GAGVSQSPSNKVTEKGKDVELRCDPISGHTALYWYRQSLGQGLEFLIYFQGNSAPDKSGLPSDRFSAERTGGSVSTLTIQRTQQEDSAVYLCASSRGGSYNEQFFGPGTRLTVL.

V usage is TRBV14 and J usage is TRBJ1-2; TRBD1 is a possible D gene (6 bases). The germline V gene encodes CDR1 SGHDN and CDR2 FVKESK. Deletions cut 6 bases from V and 7 bases from J, with 9 bases between. The CDR3 is 11 amino acids. As DNA, the CDR3 is TGTGCCAGCAGTCAACAGGGTGGCTACACCTTC. Protein sequence: CASSQQGGYTF.

The V gene is TRBV14, the J gene TRBJ1-6, with D unclear. Trimming took off 0 bases at V and 11 bases at J, with 5 bases between the two ends. CDR1 SGHDN and CDR2 FVKESK come from the germline V gene. The CDR3 has 12 amino acids. In DNA, the CDR3 is TGTGCCAGCAGCCAAGACGTAGCACCCCTCCACTTT. Its translation: CASSQDVAPLHF.

The chain is built from TRBV4-1 and TRBJ2-2, with a possible D match to TRBD1 (5 bases). Germline loops: CDR1 MGHRA, CDR2 YSYEKL. CDR3 length: 15 amino acids. V shed 4 bases and J shed 3 bases, with 12 bases lying between them. The CDR3 protein is CASSRLKQDTGELFF. The CDR3 DNA sequence: TGCGCCAGCAGCCGACTTAAACAGGACACCGGGGAGCTGTTTTTT.

The chain links TRBV5-8 to TRBJ1-5, with D perhaps matching TRBD1 (6 bases). Deletions cut 4 bases from V and 3 bases from J, with 14 bases between. Germline assignment: CDR1 SGHTS and CDR2 YDEGEE. The CDR3 covers 15 residues. In DNA, the CDR3 is TGTGCCAGCAGCCCAAACCGGGACATCAATCAGCCCCAGCATTTT. Its translation: CASSPNRDINQPQHF.